The 25 T cell receptor beta chains given below trace back to one sample, sequenced in a study of a mutant IDH1 vaccine in newly diagnosed glioma. Method: immunoSEQ multiplex PCR; TCRdb's copy keeps in-frame clones and lacks some. The sample includes roughly 86,000 clones, approximately 75% of them seen just once. Antigens of these TCRs are unknown. As for time point: week 47, end of study. The content of each vaccine dose was 300 ug of mutant IDH1 20-mer peptide, and topical imiquimod accompanied it. This material consisted of PBMCs, taken from a glioma patient whose treatment included an IDH1 peptide vaccine. Every receptor here comes from a man in his forties with glioma.

The V call is TRBV7-3, the J call TRBJ2-1; 9 bases fit TRBD2. CDR1 and CDR2 from the germline V gene are SGHTA and FQGTGA. The CDR3 is 17 residues long. V lost 1 base, J lost 5 bases, and 9 bases stayed unmatched. The CDR3 nucleotides read TGTGCCAGCAGCTTAAACCCGGGAGCGGGAGGACACAATGAGCAGTTCTTC. Encoded protein: CASSLNPGAGGHNEQFF.

This rearrangement joins TRBV6-1 to TRBJ1-6; D ambiguous. The V gene's germline CDR1 is MNHNS and CDR2 SASEGT. The CDR3 runs 14 residues. Trimming removed 6 bases at V and 8 bases at J, with 14 bases between. The CDR3 coding sequence is TGTGCCAGCAGCCTAGGCCAGGAATATTCACCCCTCCACTTT. This gives the protein CASSLGQEYSPLHF.

In this sample, this clone turned up a few times. The chain has TRBV7-2 and TRBJ1-3, with D uncertain. V lost 5 bases to trimming and J lost 0 bases, with 11 bases between them. The CDR3 is 15 amino acids. CDR1 SGHTA and CDR2 FQGNSA come from the germline V gene. Here the CDR3 reads CASSRARASGNTIYF. The CDR3, as DNA: TGTGCCAGCAGCCGGGCCCGGGCCTCTGGAAACACCATATATTTT.

This chain links TRBV4-1 with TRBJ2-1; D ambiguous. This CDR3 has 13 amino acids. V was shortened by 9 bases and J by 0 bases, with 9 bases between the two germline ends. CDR1 is MGHRA and CDR2 is YSYEKL in the germline V gene. CDR3 protein: CASSRNSYNEQFF. As DNA, the CDR3 is TGCGCCAGTTCTAGAAACTCCTACAATGAGCAGTTCTTC.

The CDR3 here is CAWSGTTSYGYTF. The CDR3 DNA sequence: TGTGCCTGGAGTGGAACCACCTCCTATGGCTACACCTTC. This chain joins TRBV30 and TRBJ1-2; D gene unclear. Germline values: CDR1 GTSNPN, CDR2 SVGIG (reference sequence). The length of the CDR3 is 13 residues. The V and J ends lost 1 base and 4 bases respectively, with 10 bases between them.

The chain couples TRBV7-2 to TRBJ2-7; possibly TRBD2 for D (6 bases). The V gene lost 1 base and the J gene lost 3 bases, with 13 bases spanning the gap. The germline V gene has CDR1 SGHTA and CDR2 FQGNSA. The CDR3 has 15 residues. CDR3: CASSLGVGRIYEQYF. CDR3 in DNA: TGTGCCAGCAGCTTAGGGGTCGGGAGAATCTACGAGCAGTACTTC.

The CDR3 loop is CASSYLGLPVQETQYF. The CDR3 nucleotides read TGTGCCAGCAGTTACCTGGGACTACCCGTTCAAGAGACCCAGTACTTC. The J gene is TRBJ2-5, the V gene TRBV6-6, with 7 bases aligning to TRBD2. The CDR3 covers 16 residues. Germline assignment: CDR1 MNHNY and CDR2 SVGAGI (reference sequence). The V segment lost 2 bases and the J segment 2 bases; nucleotides outside the gene matches: 8.

This chain uses TRBV7-9 with TRBJ1-3, with TRBD1 matching over 7 bases. Unmatched junction bases numbered 6, after V lost 0 bases and J lost 1 base. Germline CDR1 is SEHNR and CDR2 is FQNEAQ (reference sequence). The CDR3 runs to 17 residues. The CDR3 region is CASSLASGGKSGNTIYF. The CDR3 DNA reads as TGTGCCAGCAGCTTAGCCTCAGGGGGGAAGTCTGGAAACACCATATATTTT.

The chain joins TRBV2 to TRBJ2-3; D is perhaps TRBD2 (6 bases). V was shortened by 6 bases and J by 2 bases, with 18 bases between the two germline ends. This CDR3 is 16 amino acids long. The V gene's germline CDR1 is SNHLY and CDR2 FYNNEI. In DNA form, the CDR3 reads TGTGCCAGCAGCCCCGGGCCACGGAGGGTCACAGATACGCAGTATTTT. As protein: CASSPGPRRVTDTQYF.

The V gene is TRBV5-1, the J gene TRBJ2-2; D not resolved. Germline lookup yields CDR1 SGHRS and CDR2 YFSETQ. CDR3 length: 15 residues. Trimming cost V 3 bases and J 1 base, with 10 bases left between them. The CDR3 sequence: CASSSPAGNTGELFF. In DNA form, the CDR3 reads TGCGCCAGCAGCTCCCCTGCAGGGAACACCGGGGAGCTGTTTTTT.

In this sample, this clone turned up a few times. The V gene is TRBV19, the J gene TRBJ2-1; TRBD2 agrees at 7 bases. The CDR3 covers 15 residues. The V gene's germline CDR1 is LNHDA and CDR2 SQIVND (reference sequence). Unmatched junction bases numbered 8, after V lost 9 bases and J lost 0 bases. The CDR3 region is CASGHAGVSYNEQFF. CDR3 DNA sequence: TGTGCCAGCGGTCATGCGGGGGTCTCCTACAATGAGCAGTTCTTC.

This chain joins TRBV6-1 and TRBJ2-7; 7 bases align to TRBD2. CDR3 size: 15 residues. Germline CDR1 is MNHNS and CDR2 is SASEGT. The trim removed 1 base at V and 3 bases at J, leaving 6 bases unmatched. In DNA form, the CDR3 reads TGTGCCAGCAGTGAAGAGGCGGGAGAAAGCTACGAGCAGTACTTC. Its translation is CASSEEAGESYEQYF.

The CDR3, as DNA: TGCGCCAGCAGCTTAGTGGGAACTGGCTACACCTTC. The encoded protein is CASSLVGTGYTF. The V call is TRBV5-1, the J call TRBJ1-2; D is uncertain. The V gene's germline CDR1 is SGHRS and CDR2 YFSETQ. V was trimmed by 2 bases and J by 7 bases, leaving 9 bases between them. The CDR3 contains 12 residues.

The chain recombines TRBV9 with TRBJ2-3, with 12 positions matching TRBD2. The germline V gene encodes CDR1 SGDLS and CDR2 YYNGEE. With V trimmed by 3 bases and J by 4 bases, 12 bases remained unmatched. This CDR3 comprises 18 residues. The CDR3 reads CASSGRQKTSGRPDTQYF. The CDR3 DNA follows: TGTGCCAGCAGCGGCCGACAAAAGACTAGCGGGAGACCAGATACGCAGTATTTT.

This clone was observed once. The chain recombines TRBV18 with TRBJ2-1; no clear D gene. Trimming stripped 2 bases from V and 8 bases from J, with 7 bases between. The CDR3 is made up of 12 amino acids. In germline, CDR1 is KGHSH, CDR2 LQKENI. CDR3 sequence: CASSPIGDEQFF. CDR3 DNA: TGTGCCAGCTCACCAATTGGGGATGAGCAGTTCTTC.

This clone was seen only once. The chain carries TRBV5-1 and TRBJ2-3, with TRBD2 as a possible D gene (5 bases). The CDR3 runs to 13 residues. Germline values: CDR1 SGHRS, CDR2 YFSETQ. Trimming took off 4 bases at V and 8 bases at J, with 14 bases between the two ends. The CDR3 DNA reads as TGCGCCAGCAGCCCCCGAGTAGAGGGTACGCAGTATTTT. Its protein product is CASSPRVEGTQYF.

A few counts support this clone. This chain links TRBV5-6 with TRBJ1-1; D perhaps matches TRBD1 (5 bases). V lost 5 bases and J 4 bases, leaving 9 bases between the germline ends. Per germline, CDR1 SGHDT and CDR2 YYEEEE. The CDR3 loop spans 12 amino acids. The CDR3 nucleotides are TGTGCCAGCAGGGGGCCGGGCACTGAAGCTTTCTTT. Its translation: CASRGPGTEAFF.

The chain has TRBV19 and TRBJ2-3; D may be TRBD1 or TRBD2 (5 bases each). This CDR3 has 16 amino acids. V was trimmed by 6 bases and J by 0 bases, leaving 16 bases between them. Per germline, CDR1 LNHDA and CDR2 SQIVND (reference sequence). The CDR3 is CASSLDTGLSTDTQYF. In DNA, the CDR3 is TGTGCCAGTAGCCTGGACACTGGACTGAGCACAGATACGCAGTATTTT.

The chain couples TRBV19 to TRBJ1-2; no clear D gene. V lost 3 bases and J lost 8, with 10 bases in between. Germline V gives CDR1 LNHDA, CDR2 SQIVND (reference sequence). The CDR3 loop spans 12 amino acids. The CDR3 protein is CASSMGFSGYTF. CDR3 DNA sequence: TGTGCCAGTAGTATGGGTTTCTCCGGCTACACCTTC.

CDR3 sequence (DNA): TGTGCCACCTCGCCACAAACGAACACCGGGGAGCTGTTTTTT. It encodes CATSPQTNTGELFF. V usage is TRBV10-3 and J usage is TRBJ2-2; D is uncertain. The V end lost 10 bases, the J end lost 0 bases, and 12 bases lay between the germline ends. Germline-derived CDR1 and CDR2 are ENHRY and SYGVKD. The CDR3 runs to 14 residues.

The chain employs TRBV7-6 and TRBJ1-4, with D hard to call. Trimming pared 0 bases from V and 5 bases from J, leaving 13 bases between. Germline CDR1 SGHVS, CDR2 FNYEAQ. The CDR3 is 16 amino acids. CDR3 residues: CASSLAKGFGNEKLFF. CDR3 nucleotides: TGTGCCAGCAGCTTAGCGAAAGGGTTTGGAAATGAAAAACTGTTTTTT.

The CDR3 DNA reads TGTGCCAGTAGTAGGGACCCCTCCACAGATACGCAGTATTTT. Translating gives CASSRDPSTDTQYF. J is TRBJ2-3 and V is TRBV19; D is tentatively TRBD1 or TRBD2 (5 bases each). The CDR3 runs 14 residues. V dropped 4 bases and J dropped 2 bases, with 10 bases sitting between them. CDR1 and CDR2 (germline): LNHDA, SQIVND (reference sequence).

This clone was observed a single time. The junction and the germline gene differ at one end; a read error may be behind it. This chain joins TRBV7-7 and TRBJ2-7, with 9 bases that match TRBD2. Germline V CDR1 and CDR2: SSHAT, FNYEAQ (reference sequence). This CDR3 comprises 14 residues. DNA for the CDR3: TGTGCTAGCAGCTTAGGAGCGGGGGGTGGCGAGCAGTACTTC. It encodes CASSLGAGGGEQYF.

This chain joins TRBV27 and TRBJ2-5; 13 bases agree with TRBD2. V lost 3 bases to trimming and J lost 4 bases; unmatched junction nucleotides: 5. Per germline, CDR1 MNHEY and CDR2 SMNVEV (reference sequence). The length of the CDR3 is 16 residues. The CDR3 DNA sequence: TGTGCCAGCAGTTTTACTAGCGGGAGGGGACGAGAGACCCAGTACTTC. This sequence encodes CASSFTSGRGRETQYF.

This chain links TRBV6-1 with TRBJ1-6; no clear D. V was cut by 3 bases and J by 9 bases, with 6 bases left in between. The CDR3 is made up of 12 amino acids. Germline V CDR1 and CDR2: MNHNS, SASEGT. CDR3 region: CASSDLPSPLHF. The CDR3 DNA is TGTGCCAGCAGTGACCTCCCTTCACCCCTCCACTTT.